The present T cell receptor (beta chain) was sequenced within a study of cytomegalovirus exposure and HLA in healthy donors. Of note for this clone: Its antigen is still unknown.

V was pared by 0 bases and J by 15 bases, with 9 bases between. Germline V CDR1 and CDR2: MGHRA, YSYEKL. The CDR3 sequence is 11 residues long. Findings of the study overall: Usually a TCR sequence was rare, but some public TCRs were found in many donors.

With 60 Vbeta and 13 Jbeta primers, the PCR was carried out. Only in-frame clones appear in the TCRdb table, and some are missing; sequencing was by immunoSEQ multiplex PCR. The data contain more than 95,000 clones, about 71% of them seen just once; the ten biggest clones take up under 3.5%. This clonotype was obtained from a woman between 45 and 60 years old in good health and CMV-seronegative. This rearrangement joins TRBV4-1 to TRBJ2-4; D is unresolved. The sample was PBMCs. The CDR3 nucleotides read TGCGCCAGCAGCCAAGATCGTGTGTGGTACTTC. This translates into CASSQDRVWYF.